The text below deals with one T cell receptor (beta chain). TCRdb's table, derived via immunoSEQ multiplex PCR, lists solely in-frame clones and lacks some. The data contain about 80,000 clones, roughly 85% of them singletons. This CDR3 is 17 amino acids long. The germline CDR1 and CDR2 sequences are SGHRS and YFSETQ. The V and J ends lost 4 bases and 5 bases, in that order; junction bases with no gene match: 14. These data originate in a study of T cell clones after liver transplantation. The sequence derives from a human patient who received a liver transplant. The graft donor may account for some of the T cells. The chain links TRBV5-1 to TRBJ2-3; 9 positions agree with TRBD2. The sequencing here drew on CD4+ T cells from blood, taken approximately 45 months after liver transplant. Written as DNA, the CDR3 is TGCGCCAGCAGCAAATCGGGACTAGCCGGCTACCAAGATACGCAGTATTTT. Its protein product is CASSKSGLAGYQDTQYF.